This T cell receptor beta chain was recovered during a study of T-cell reconstitution after alpha-beta-depleted transplantation in children. Many counts were recorded for this clonotype. The germline gene is not matched at one end of the junction; a read error may be the cause. A TCRbeta library incorporating unique molecular identifiers was prepared. One entry per CDR3 protein results from TCRdb running MiXCR on the PCR reads. The repertoire holds about 610,000 distinct CDR3 sequences, about 10% seen once, with about 4% in the top ten. This CDR3 spans 13 amino acids. CDR1 and CDR2 (germline): DFQATT, SNEGSKA (reference sequence).

The genes are TRBV20-1 and TRBJ2-5, with 7 bases fitting TRBD2. The sample here was PBMCs from the stem cell graft donor, taken from the stem cell graft. The source is a human donor who donated a stem cell graft to a child with acute myeloid leukemia. CDR3 sequence (DNA): TGCAGTGCCAGAGGGACTATTGAAGAGACCCAGTACTTC. Its protein is CSARGTIEETQYF.